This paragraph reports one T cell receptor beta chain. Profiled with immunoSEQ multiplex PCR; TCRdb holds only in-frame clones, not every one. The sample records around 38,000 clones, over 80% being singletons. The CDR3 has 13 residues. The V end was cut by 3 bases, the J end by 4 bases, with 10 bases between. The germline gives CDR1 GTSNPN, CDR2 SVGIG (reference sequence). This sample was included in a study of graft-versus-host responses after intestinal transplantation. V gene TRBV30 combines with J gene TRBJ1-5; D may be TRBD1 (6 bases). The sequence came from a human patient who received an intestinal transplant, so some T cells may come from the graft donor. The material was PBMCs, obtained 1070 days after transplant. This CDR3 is CAWSTTGNQPQHF. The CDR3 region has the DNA TGTGCCTGGAGCACAACAGGGAATCAGCCCCAGCATTTT.